The sequence of this TCR beta chain was determined in a study of cytomegalovirus exposure and HLA in healthy donors. Sequenced by immunoSEQ multiplex PCR; TCRdb stores in-frame clones only, minus some. The data show 330,000 or so clones, about nine tenths seen once. V was clipped by 2 bases and J by 3 bases, with 6 bases between them. Germline values: CDR1 MNHEY, CDR2 SVGAGI. CDR3 length: 13 amino acids. Among the 110 or so subjects of the validation cohort, separate from the approximately 700-subject first cohort, were the donors. This rearrangement joins TRBV6-5 to TRBJ2-3; D unclear. Source material: PBMCs. This sequence originates from a woman aged 18 to 35 in good health and CMV-seronegative. The CDR3 coding sequence is TGTGCCAGCAGTTACCAAATGACAGATACGCAGTATTTT. This translates into CASSYQMTDTQYF.